This is a list of T cell receptor beta chains from one sample in a study of regulatory T cells in long-lasting Graves disease. TCRdb re-analysed the multiplex PCR reads in MiXCR, keeping a single row per CDR3 protein. This table has over 200,000 distinct CDR3 sequences, around 18% appearing once. These data were likewise used in another study, on T cells in Graves' hyperthyroidism and ophthalmopathy.

Sequencing used peripheral blood mononuclear cells (PBMCs), obtained at new diagnosis, from a patient treated with antithyroid drugs. The receptor set was obtained from a woman aged 25-40 years with Graves disease. Both conserved end residues are part of each CDR3. The order of the fields is J gene, D gene, clone size, V gene, CDR3 DNA, CDR3 protein. The D gene is left open where the match is weak. A clone size is listed for some rows: how often the clone was seen (once, few, many), or a class if it is expanded.

J: TRBJ2-2
D: NA
size: many
V: TRBV12-3/TRBV12-4
DNA: TGTGCCAGCATCAAGGACCGAGGCTTCGGGGAGCTGTTTTTT
CDR3: CASIKDRGFGELFF

J: TRBJ1-6
D: NA
size: many
V: TRBV25-1
DNA: TGTGCCAGCAGTCGGGACTCCGGAGGTTCACCCCTCCACTTT
CDR3: CASSRDSGGSPLHF

J: TRBJ1-3
D: NA
size: few
V: TRBV7-9
DNA: TGTGCCAGCAGCCCCCCCGCGGTGGGAAACACCATATATTTT
CDR3: CASSPPAVGNTIYF

J: TRBJ1-1
D: NA
size: many
V: TRBV5-8
DNA: TGTGCCAGCAGCTTGGGTATCTTAGAGAGCACTGAAGCTTTCTTT
CDR3: CASSLGILESTEAFF

J: TRBJ1-1
D: NA
size: many
V: TRBV27
DNA: TGTGCCAGCAGTTTATCAGGCAGGCGGCATGGGAACACTGAAGCTTTCTTT
CDR3: CASSLSGRRHGNTEAFF

J: TRBJ2-6
D: NA
size: NA
V: TRBV4-1
DNA: TGCGCCAGCAGCCAAGATAGGGGGTACTCTGGGGCCAACGTCCTGACTTTC
CDR3: CASSQDRGYSGANVLTF

J: TRBJ2-6
D: TRBD1
size: many
V: TRBV20-1
DNA: TGCAGTGCTAGGGAGGGACAGGGAGGCTCTGGGGCCAACGTCCTGACTTTC
CDR3: CSAREGQGGSGANVLTF

J: TRBJ2-2
D: NA
size: few
V: TRBV4-1
DNA: TGCGCCAGCAGCCAAGTGCCGGGACGGGGAGCCGGGGAGCTGTTTTTT
CDR3: CASSQVPGRGAGELFF

J: TRBJ2-7
D: TRBD1
size: many
V: TRBV20-1
DNA: TGCAGTGCTAGTCAGGGACAGACCTACGAGCAGTACTTC
CDR3: CSASQGQTYEQYF

J: TRBJ1-1
D: TRBD1
size: NA
V: TRBV5-4
DNA: TGTGCCAGCACCCGAGACGGGACAGGGTCGAACACTGAAGCTTTCTTT
CDR3: CASTRDGTGSNTEAFF

J: TRBJ2-7
D: NA
size: many
V: TRBV2
DNA: TGTGCCAGCAGGGCAAACAGGGAACTAAGCTACGAGCAGTACTTC
CDR3: CASRANRELSYEQYF

J: TRBJ1-2
D: NA
size: many
V: TRBV7-2
DNA: TGTGCCAGCAGCCCCGGGCAGGACTATGGCTACACCTTC
CDR3: CASSPGQDYGYTF

J: TRBJ2-3
D: NA
size: few
V: TRBV6-5
DNA: TGTGCCAGCAGTTATAGAGGGTATAGCACAGATACGCAGTATTTT
CDR3: CASSYRGYSTDTQYF

J: TRBJ2-7
D: TRBD2
size: few
V: TRBV20-1
DNA: TGCAGTGCAAATCCAGTGTTAGCGGGTCGGTACGAGCAGTACTTC
CDR3: CSANPVLAGRYEQYF

J: TRBJ1-2
D: NA
size: many
V: TRBV29-1
DNA: TGCAGCGTCAATCGGGGCGGAGTCGATGGCTACACCTTC
CDR3: CSVNRGGVDGYTF

J: TRBJ1-2
D: NA
size: many
V: TRBV25-1
DNA: TGTGCCAGCAGTGAAAGGGAGGCCGCTGGTGGCTATGGCTACACCTTC
CDR3: CASSEREAAGGYGYTF

J: TRBJ1-1
D: TRBD1
size: many
V: TRBV18
DNA: TGTGCCAGCTCACCGGGACAGTCGAACACTGAAGCTTTCTTT
CDR3: CASSPGQSNTEAFF

J: TRBJ2-3
D: TRBD2
size: many
V: TRBV20-1
DNA: TGCAGTGCCGAACTAGCGGGCCTTAGCACAGATACGCAGTATTTT
CDR3: CSAELAGLSTDTQYF

J: TRBJ2-7
D: NA
size: many
V: TRBV20-1
DNA: TGCAGTGCTACCGCCAACCCTACAGGGTCCGAGCAGTACTTC
CDR3: CSATANPTGSEQYF

J: TRBJ1-2
D: NA
size: NA
V: TRBV2
DNA: TGTGCCAGCAGGCCCGCCGGGAAGGTTTATGGCTACACCTTC
CDR3: CASRPAGKVYGYTF

J: TRBJ1-2
D: NA
size: many
V: TRBV19
DNA: TGTGCCAGTAGAGGTTTGGCGGCTGATGGCTACACCTTC
CDR3: CASRGLAADGYTF

J: TRBJ1-1
D: NA
size: many
V: TRBV18
DNA: TGTGCCAGCTCACCCCTTCAGGGTGAAGCTTTCTTT
CDR3: CASSPLQGEAFF

J: TRBJ2-1
D: TRBD1
size: many
V: TRBV6-2/TRBV6-3
DNA: TGTGCCAGCAGTTCCTCTCCGGGACAGGGGGTGAATGAGCAGTTCTTC
CDR3: CASSSSPGQGVNEQFF

J: TRBJ1-1
D: NA
size: many
V: TRBV2
DNA: TGTGCCAGCAGTGGAGTCTTCTCTGAAGCTTTCTTT
CDR3: CASSGVFSEAFF

J: TRBJ2-3
D: NA
size: NA
V: TRBV19
DNA: TGTGCCAGTAGTATCCCGGGGCCCACAGATACGCAGTATTTT
CDR3: CASSIPGPTDTQYF

J: TRBJ1-6
D: NA
size: NA
V: TRBV6-1
DNA: TGTGCCAGCAGCCAGGCAGGTGGGAATTCACCCCTCCACTTT
CDR3: CASSQAGGNSPLHF

J: TRBJ2-1
D: NA
size: few
V: TRBV5-1
DNA: TGCGCCAGCAGCTCTCGCCAAGAGCAGTTCTTC
CDR3: CASSSRQEQFF

J: TRBJ2-7
D: NA
size: many
V: TRBV15
DNA: TGTGCCACCAGCAGGGGTGCTTGGACAAAGCACGACGAGCAGTACTTC
CDR3: CATSRGAWTKHDEQYF

J: TRBJ2-5
D: NA
size: many
V: TRBV9
DNA: TGTGCCAGCAGCGGCGAGACAGATTACCAAGAGACCCAGTACTTC
CDR3: CASSGETDYQETQYF

J: TRBJ1-1
D: TRBD1
size: many
V: TRBV10-3
DNA: TGTGCCATCAGTGAGTCAACAGGGGGCGGAAGGAGTGAAGCTTTCTTT
CDR3: CAISESTGGGRSEAFF

J: TRBJ1-6
D: TRBD1
size: NA
V: TRBV9
DNA: TGTGCCAGCAGCGCAAGACAGGGGGCTAATTCACCCCTCCACTTT
CDR3: CASSARQGANSPLHF

J: TRBJ1-3
D: NA
size: NA
V: TRBV5-1
DNA: TGCGCCAGCAGCTTAGGGGACTCTGGAAACACCATATATTTT
CDR3: CASSLGDSGNTIYF

J: TRBJ1-1
D: NA
size: many
V: TRBV20-1
DNA: TGCAGTGCTAGAGAGGCCCCAGGGACTGAAGCTTTCTTT
CDR3: CSAREAPGTEAFF

J: TRBJ1-1
D: TRBD1
size: NA
V: TRBV7-9
DNA: TGTGCCAGCAGCTTCCCCCCCCCCAGGGGGCGTCGGTGGCGTACTGAAGCTTTCTTT
CDR3: CASSFPPPRGRRWRTEAFF

J: TRBJ1-1
D: NA
size: many
V: TRBV6-1
DNA: TGTGCCAGCAGTGAAACAGGGCGTAACACTGAAGCTTTCTTT
CDR3: CASSETGRNTEAFF

J: TRBJ2-2
D: TRBD2
size: few
V: TRBV29-1
DNA: TGCAGCGCTGGACTAGCGGACGGGGAGCTGTTTTTT
CDR3: CSAGLADGELFF

J: TRBJ1-1
D: TRBD1
size: many
V: TRBV5-4
DNA: TGTGCCAGCAGCCCGGGGACAGGGTTTGAAGCTTTCTTT
CDR3: CASSPGTGFEAFF

J: TRBJ1-2
D: NA
size: many
V: TRBV19
DNA: TGTGCCAGTAGTATGGCAGGGAACTATGGCTACACCTTC
CDR3: CASSMAGNYGYTF

J: TRBJ2-7
D: NA
size: many
V: TRBV6-1
DNA: TGTGCCAGCAGCGACGTGGGGTCTGGGTCCTACGAGCAGTACTTC
CDR3: CASSDVGSGSYEQYF

J: TRBJ2-7
D: TRBD2
size: NA
V: TRBV24-1
DNA: TGTGCCACCAGTGACGCCGGGACTAGCGGGGGCCACGAGCAGTACTTC
CDR3: CATSDAGTSGGHEQYF

J: TRBJ2-5
D: TRBD2
size: NA
V: TRBV18
DNA: TGTGCCAGCTCACCCCCGGGACTAGCGGGCACAAAAGAGACCCAGTACTTC
CDR3: CASSPPGLAGTKETQYF

J: TRBJ1-1
D: NA
size: many
V: TRBV6-2/TRBV6-3
DNA: TGTGCCAGCAGCCCCACATCTAATGAAGCTTTCTTT
CDR3: CASSPTSNEAFF

J: TRBJ2-1
D: NA
size: NA
V: TRBV7-3
DNA: TGTGCCAGCAGCTTAAGGACATACAATGAGCAGTTCTTC
CDR3: CASSLRTYNEQFF

J: TRBJ2-1
D: NA
size: NA
V: TRBV11-2
DNA: TGTGCCAGCAGCTTCGGGAGCTCCTACAATGAGCAGTTCTTC
CDR3: CASSFGSSYNEQFF

J: TRBJ1-5
D: TRBD1
size: few
V: TRBV9
DNA: TGTGCCAGCAGCCCGGGACAGGGCACCAATCAGCCCCAGCATTTT
CDR3: CASSPGQGTNQPQHF

J: TRBJ2-5
D: NA
size: once
V: TRBV19
DNA: TGTGCCAGTAGTATATGGGGCCAAGAGACCCAGTACTTC
CDR3: CASSIWGQETQYF

J: TRBJ2-7
D: TRBD2
size: many
V: TRBV7-3
DNA: TGTGCCAGCAGCACTATGGGGACTAGCGCCTACGAGCAGTACTTC
CDR3: CASSTMGTSAYEQYF

J: TRBJ2-3
D: TRBD1
size: NA
V: TRBV12-3/TRBV12-4
DNA: TGTGCCAGCAGTAGCGGGACAGGGGACGCAGATACGCAGTATTTT
CDR3: CASSSGTGDADTQYF

J: TRBJ2-2
D: TRBD2
size: many
V: TRBV20-1
DNA: TGCAGTGCTAGGCCCGGGGGGTCCGGGGAGCTGTTTTTT
CDR3: CSARPGGSGELFF

J: TRBJ2-1
D: TRBD1
size: many
V: TRBV12-3/TRBV12-4
DNA: TGTGCCAGCAGGGGACAGGGGAAGGGTGAGCAGTTCTTC
CDR3: CASRGQGKGEQFF

J: TRBJ2-7
D: TRBD2
size: many
V: TRBV5-1
DNA: TGCGCCAGCAGCATGCTAGCGGGGGCCCACTACGAGCAGTACTTC
CDR3: CASSMLAGAHYEQYF